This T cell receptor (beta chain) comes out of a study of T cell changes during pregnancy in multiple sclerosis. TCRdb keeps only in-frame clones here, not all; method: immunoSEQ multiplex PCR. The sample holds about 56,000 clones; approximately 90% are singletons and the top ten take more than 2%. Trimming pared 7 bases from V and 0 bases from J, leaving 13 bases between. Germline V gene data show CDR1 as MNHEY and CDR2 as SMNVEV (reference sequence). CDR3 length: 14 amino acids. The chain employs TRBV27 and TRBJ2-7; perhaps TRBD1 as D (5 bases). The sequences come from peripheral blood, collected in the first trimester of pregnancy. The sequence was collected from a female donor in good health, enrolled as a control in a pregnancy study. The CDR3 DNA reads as TGTGCCAGCACCATCGACAGTAGCTCCTACGAGCAGTACTTC. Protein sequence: CASTIDSSSYEQYF.